Listed here are 6 T cell receptor beta chains from one sample, sequenced in a study of blood T cells in healthy people across ages. Combining a sample-barcoded 5' primer with a J-beta primer mix, a second PCR ran for 7 to 11 cycles. TCRdb passed the 5' RACE reads through MiXCR, listing each CDR3 protein once. The sample comprises 780,000 or so distinct CDR3 sequences, 20% to 25% of which are singletons, and 3% to 4% rests with the top ten. The sample was also reused in another study, on T cells of mothers and their children.

Sequencing was done on a sample of blood. Every receptor here comes from a boy between 5 and 17 years old in good health.

In this sample, this clonotype turned up a few times. The CDR3 DNA is TGTGCCAGCCTGGGGGACTACACCGGGGAGCTGTTTTTT. It translates to CASLGDYTGELFF. This rearrangement joins TRBV6-1 to TRBJ2-2; D might be TRBD2 (6 bases). This CDR3 spans 13 amino acids. With 8 bases removed from V and 3 bases from J, the gap between germline ends came to 10 bases. Germline-derived CDR1 and CDR2 are MNHNS and SASEGT.

This clonotype came up a few times. One junction end does not reproduce the germline sequence, and a read error may be involved. The chain combines TRBV4-3 with TRBJ1-2, with D tentatively TRBD1 (6 bases). CDR1 is LGHNA, CDR2 YSLEER, per germline. The CDR3 has 14 amino acids. This CDR3 is CASSQAGVVAGHTF. CDR3 DNA sequence: TGCGCCAGCAGCCAAGCAGGGGTCGTTGCTGGCCACACCTTC.

In this sample, this clonotype turned up a few times. V is TRBV29-1 and J is TRBJ2-1, with 8 bases identical to TRBD1. Germline assignment: CDR1 SQVTM and CDR2 ANQGSEA. V was clipped by 3 bases and J by 5 bases; unmatched bases: 9. CDR3 length equals 15 residues. CDR3 protein: CSVEGTGFTDNEQFF. The CDR3 DNA follows: TGCAGCGTTGAGGGGACAGGTTTCACGGACAATGAGCAGTTCTTC.

The sample holds a few counts of this clonotype. This chain links TRBV20-1 with TRBJ1-5; possible D gene TRBD1, 6 bases. This CDR3 spans 14 amino acids. The germline V gene encodes CDR1 DFQATT and CDR2 SNEGSKA (reference sequence). V lost 0 bases and J lost 4, with 10 bases in between. CDR3 protein: CSAREGQLNQPQHF. Here the CDR3 DNA reads TGCAGTGCTAGAGAAGGACAGCTGAATCAGCCCCAGCATTTT.

CDR3 in amino acids: CASSSGLSGSTDTQYF. The CDR3 nucleotides are TGTGCCAGCAGTTCCGGATTGAGCGGGAGCACAGATACGCAGTATTTT. The chain has TRBV28 and TRBJ2-3; weak D call: TRBD2 (6 bases). Trimming took 4 bases from V and 0 from J, leaving 14 bases between them. The CDR3 runs to 16 residues. Germline V CDR1 and CDR2: MDHEN, SYDVKM.

This clonotype has just a few counts. The chain is built from TRBV4-3 and TRBJ2-1; 11 nucleotides line up with TRBD1. Per germline, CDR1 LGHNA and CDR2 YSLEER. The J segment lost 8 bases and the V segment lost 0 bases, leaving 9 bases of the junction unmatched. The CDR3 sequence is 17 residues long. CDR3 nucleotide sequence: TGCGCCAGCAGCCAAGACTTGGACAGGGGGCTTCGGGATGAGCAGTTCTTC. Its translation is CASSQDLDRGLRDEQFF.